This section outlines one TCR beta chain sequence together with its context. No cognate antigen has been identified for it. Base qualities are missing; no much larger clone stands one base away. This sample is drawn from a study of T cell responses to AZD1222 COVID-19 vaccine (dated by TCRdb to the early 2020s). Describing the broader study: TCR sequencing was performed for fewer than 250 trial participants, of whom 207 were given two doses of AZD1222 and approximately 26 were given two doses of MenACWY control vaccine. Trial participants were enrolled into age subgroups of 18-55, 56-69 and 70-plus years, which contained about 150, 28 and 57 TCR-sequenced participants, respectively. General findings and caveats noted by the study authors: Reportedly, close to half of the unique spike-specific TCRs recognized epitopes lying outside the regions that are mutated in the B.1.351 and B.1.1.7 variants. Because no samples from the day 14 peak response were available, repertoires could be characterized only after the peak T cell response. CD4 TCRs associated with the vaccine covered the entire spike protein, and the dominant responses were in regions 160-218 and 743-854. Participants were mostly white British and included more females than males, and it was suggested by the authors that clonal diversity may have been underestimated. Conclusions about previously exposed vaccinees are limited, since just a handful of AZD1222 recipients were seropositive for SARS-CoV-2 at baseline. A significant rise in spike-specific TCR breadth and depth was observed after two AZD1222 doses relative to day 0 and relative to MenACWY recipients. The 56-69-year group was small, and its depth increase did not reach significance, likely because of low power.

The CDR3 numbers 12 residues from cysteine through phenylalanine. Kept here is only the CDR3 DNA, which spans 36 bases and is read in frame from base 1. The V end loses 1 base and the J end loses 4 bases, and a stretch of 6 bases separates them. The germline V gene specifies SGHDT as CDR1 and YYEEEE as CDR2. The time point label, read with the paper, signifies: about 28 days (+/-7) after the second vaccine dose. Because spike-specific TCR depth and breadth did not differ between the two schedules, AZD1222 recipients who got a second dose at roughly 4 weeks were pooled with those who got a second dose at roughly 12 weeks. Vaccinee samples came from UK trials COV001 and COV002, including a single-blind randomized controlled phase 2/3 trial of AZD1222 (ChAdOx1 nCoV-19) in healthy adults. For TCRbeta chain sequencing, PBMC samples from trial participants were taken at day 0 and at day 28 after the second dose.

The CDR3 regions of human TCRbeta chains were analyzed by immunosequencing. As for the authors' bioinformatics: Repertoire TCRs were checked for matches against a reference library of SARS-CoV-2-specific TCRs that had been generated using the MIRA antigen-specificity platform. Breadth meant the fraction of unique TCRs that were SARS-CoV-2-associated, whereas depth meant the fraction of total T cells that were SARS-CoV-2-associated. Using the MIRA data, each spike-specific TCR was mapped to the spike region that the TCR reacts to and placed in a CD4 or CD8 class. Log10-transformed breadth and depth values were compared by one-way ANOVA with Sidak's multiple comparisons tests. Imported from immuneACCESS, the table was reduced by TCRdb to in-frame sequences with V and J called. These copies leave out some clones; in studies compared against another copy, an unresolved V gene accounts for under half, and the cause of the remainder is not known. V, J and clone size were drawn from that table, and D and trimming were deduced from the DNA. This sample holds about 100,000 clones; roughly 90% were observed only once. The ten largest clones take up about 8.1% of the sample.

The clonotype originates from an adult who received the AZD1222 COVID-19 vaccine. The sample in question was peripheral blood, obtained 28 days after the second AZD1222 dose. This chain is built from TRBV5-6 and TRBJ2-7; no D gene is confidently identified. The CDR3 reads as follows: CASSLISYEQYF. The nucleotide sequence is given as TGTGCCAGCAGCTTGATTTCATACGAGCAGTACTTC.